This TCR beta chain is drawn from a study of regulatory T cells in long-lasting Graves disease. With 1 base removed from V and 4 bases from J, the gap between germline ends came to 13 bases. This CDR3 contains 15 residues. Germline CDR1 is LGHNA and CDR2 is YNFKEQ. iRepertoire HTBI primers and Arm-PCR of CDR3 regions built TCR beta libraries. TCRdb re-called the multiplex PCR reads with MiXCR, one entry per CDR3 protein. The sample records some 340,000 distinct CDR3 sequences, about 11% being singletons. The time point: newly diagnosed GD, antithyroid drugs for less than 3 months. PBMC RNA was the source of the TCR library. This clonotype has a handful of counts. This sample also appeared in a second study, on T cells in Graves' hyperthyroidism and ophthalmopathy. From that second work: The study based diagnoses on clinical symptoms, serum thyroxine and TRAb, thyroid ultrasound and orbital computed tomography.

This sequence originates from a woman aged 18-30 years with Graves disease. The chain is built from TRBV4-2 and TRBJ1-2; no reliable D call. The sample here was peripheral blood mononuclear cells (PBMCs), taken at new diagnosis, from a patient treated with antithyroid drugs. For the CDR3, the DNA is TGTGCCAGCAGCCAAGTACCGGGGTTAGGCTATGGCTACACCTTC. The encoded protein is CASSQVPGLGYGYTF.